The 27 T cell receptor beta chains in this list originate from one sample, sequenced in a study of blood T cell repertoires in COVID-19. Libraries were prepared by immunoSEQ multiplex PCR; TCRdb keeps only in-frame clonotypes and omits some of them. The sample contains roughly 260,000 clones, 91% of which appear only once. The sequenced material came from peripheral blood. All receptors come from a person aged 18 to 35 with COVID-19, enrolled during active disease.

The rearrangement links TRBV5-8 to TRBJ1-5; 12 bases agree with TRBD1. CDR1 and CDR2 from the germline V gene are SGHTS and YDEGEE. The CDR3 spans 15 residues. V lost 0 bases and J lost 6; bases outside the gene matches: 1. The CDR3 DNA sequence: TGTGCCAGCAGCTTGGAGGGACAGGGGGCTCAGCCCCAGCATTTT. Translation gives CASSLEGQGAQPQHF.

The CDR3 loop is CASTRESSGNTIYF. The DNA for the CDR3 is TGTGCCAGCACACGGGAGAGCTCTGGAAACACCATATATTTT. The chain joins TRBV28 to TRBJ1-3; D is uncertain. CDR3 length: 14 amino acids. The germline V and J ends were trimmed by 7 bases and 0 bases, with 10 bases remaining between them. Germline CDR1 reads MDHEN; CDR2 reads SYDVKM.

This clone is a singleton in its sample. The chain joins TRBV5-1 to TRBJ2-1; 11 bases map to TRBD1. CDR1 and CDR2 (germline): SGHRS, YFSETQ. The CDR3 is 16 residues long. Trimming at V came to 3 bases and at J to 4 bases, leaving 6 bases not matched to a gene. Written as DNA, the CDR3 is TGCGCCAGCAGCTCCTCCGGGACAGGGGGATACAATGAGCAGTTCTTC. This codes for CASSSSGTGGYNEQFF.

This clone was seen a single time. V and J are TRBV5-1 and TRBJ2-3, with a weak D call TRBD2 (6 bases). The CDR3 covers 20 residues. The germline gives CDR1 SGHRS, CDR2 YFSETQ. The germline V and J ends were trimmed by 5 bases and 2 bases, with 30 bases remaining between them. CDR3: CASREERVGRNGADTDTQYF. DNA of the CDR3: TGCGCCAGCAGAGAGGAGCGTGTCGGGAGAAACGGGGCGGACACAGATACGCAGTATTTT.

The V and J genes are TRBV10-3 and TRBJ1-5; possible D gene TRBD1, 6 bases. This CDR3 has 15 amino acids. CDR1 is ENHRY, CDR2 SYGVKD, per germline. The V end lost 0 bases, the J end lost 3 bases, and 9 bases lay between the germline ends. CDR3 DNA sequence: TGTGCCATCAGTGAGTCGAGGGACAACAATCAGCCCCAGCATTTT. Its protein product is CAISESRDNNQPQHF.

This clone has just a few counts. The genes are TRBV11-2 and TRBJ1-3; 9 nucleotides match TRBD1. Losses at the gene ends were 5 bases for V and 0 bases for J; bases not matched to a gene: 2. CDR3 length: 15 residues. Germline-derived CDR1 and CDR2 are SGHAT and FQNNGV. CDR3 sequence reads: CASSPTGGSGNTIYF. As DNA, the CDR3 is TGTGCCAGCAGCCCGACAGGGGGCTCTGGAAACACCATATATTTT.

J is TRBJ2-2 and V is TRBV5-4; D ambiguous. Germline lookup yields CDR1 SGHNT and CDR2 YYREEE (reference sequence). Trimming shortened V by 0 bases and J by 5 bases, and 5 bases separated the two germline ends. CDR3 size: 13 residues. The CDR3 reads CASSLGQTGELFF. The CDR3 DNA is TGTGCCAGCAGCTTGGGGCAGACCGGGGAGCTGTTTTTT.

Points on this clone: This specimen includes other DNA sequences encoding the same CDR3. The J gene is TRBJ2-7, the V gene TRBV9, with 8 bases fitting TRBD2. The CDR3 length is 15 residues. After removal of 0 bases from V and 1 base from J, the junction contained 3 bases not matched to a gene. The germline CDR1 and CDR2 sequences are SGDLS and YYNGEE. The CDR3 region has the DNA TGTGCCAGCAGCGTAGCAGCGGGAGTATCCTACGAGCAGTACTTC. Its translation is CASSVAAGVSYEQYF.

This chain uses TRBV27 with TRBJ1-1, with a possible D match to TRBD1 (6 bases). Trimming took off 4 bases at V and 1 base at J, with 10 bases between the two ends. CDR1 is MNHEY, CDR2 SMNVEV, per germline (reference sequence). CDR3 length: 14 residues. The DNA for the CDR3 is TGTGCCAGCAGTTACACAGGGCAGAACACTGAAGCTTTCTTT. Translating gives CASSYTGQNTEAFF.

J is TRBJ2-3 and V is TRBV5-4, with 8 bases lining up with TRBD1. Germline CDR1 is SGHNT and CDR2 is YYREEE (reference sequence). The CDR3 runs 15 residues. V lost 5 bases, J lost 3 bases, and 8 bases stayed unmatched. The CDR3 protein is CASSYRDRSTDTQYF. DNA of the CDR3: TGTGCCAGCAGTTACCGGGACAGGAGTACAGATACGCAGTATTTT.

This clone was seen once. This rearrangement joins TRBV3-1 (or the pseudogene TRBV3-2) to TRBJ1-1, with 9 bases fitting TRBD1. Losses at the gene ends were 1 base for V and 5 bases for J; bases not matched to a gene: 8. CDR1 LGHDT and CDR2 YNNKEL come from the germline V gene (reference sequence). The CDR3 totals 16 residues. DNA of the CDR3: TGTGCCAGCAGCCAAGGAGGACAGGGGCCGGGGACTGAAGCTTTCTTT. The encoded protein is CASSQGGQGPGTEAFF.

This chain connects TRBV30 to TRBJ1-2; no definite D call. CDR1 is GTSNPN, CDR2 SVGIG, per germline (reference sequence). V lost 1 base to trimming and J lost 4 bases, with 10 bases between them. This CDR3 has 13 amino acids. Written as DNA, the CDR3 is TGTGCCTGGAGTGGGGCCCTGGGCTATGGCTACACCTTC. This translates into CAWSGALGYGYTF.

This rearrangement joins TRBV7-9 to TRBJ1-2, with 10 bases that match TRBD1. V lost 8 bases to trimming and J lost 5 bases; unmatched junction nucleotides: 5. CDR3 size: 13 residues. Germline V gene sequence: CDR1 SEHNR, CDR2 FQNEAQ (reference sequence). The CDR3 protein is CASAGQGPYGYTF. The CDR3 DNA reads TGTGCCAGCGCGGGACAGGGGCCGTATGGCTACACCTTC.

The gene calls are TRBV5-6 and TRBJ1-5; a possible D gene is TRBD1 (5 bases). This CDR3 has 15 residues. Germline lookup yields CDR1 SGHDT and CDR2 YYEEEE. V shed 0 bases and J shed 3 bases, with 10 bases lying between them. The CDR3 nucleotides are TGTGCCAGCAGCTTGGGGAGACAGCTCAATCAGCCCCAGCATTTT. This gives the protein CASSLGRQLNQPQHF.

This clone has a handful of counts. The chain is built from TRBV7-2 and TRBJ2-7, with 9 positions matching TRBD2. V gave up 0 bases and J gave up 8 bases; unmatched junction bases: 5. This CDR3 contains 14 residues. Germline V gene lookup returns CDR1 SGHTA and CDR2 FQGNSA. The CDR3 DNA reads TGTGCCAGCAGCTTAGCTAGCGGGAGAAGTAAGCAGTACTTC. This sequence encodes CASSLASGRSKQYF.

The chain joins TRBV3-1 (or the pseudogene TRBV3-2) to TRBJ2-5; weak D call: TRBD2 (6 bases). CDR1 LGHDT and CDR2 YNNKEL come from the germline V gene (reference sequence). Trimming removed 4 bases from V and 5 bases from J, with 11 bases in between. This CDR3 has 13 amino acids. The chain's CDR3 is CASSLRREETQYF. The DNA for the CDR3 is TGTGCCAGCAGCCTGAGGAGGGAGGAGACCCAGTACTTC.

The chain has TRBV27 and TRBJ1-5, with 10 bases fitting TRBD1. The J segment lost 0 bases and the V segment lost 4 bases, leaving 6 bases of the junction unmatched. The length of the CDR3 is 17 residues. Germline CDR1 reads MNHEY; CDR2 reads SMNVEV (reference sequence). CDR3 sequence: CASSSGQGSYSNQPQHF. CDR3 nucleotide sequence: TGTGCCAGCAGTTCGGGACAGGGGTCCTATAGCAATCAGCCCCAGCATTTT.

The chain couples TRBV9 to TRBJ2-3; 8 nucleotides match TRBD2. V was pared by 3 bases and J by 0 bases, with 6 bases of the junction left unmatched. CDR3 length equals 16 residues. Germline assignment: CDR1 SGDLS and CDR2 YYNGEE. The CDR3 coding sequence is TGTGCCAGCAGCGGATTTAGCGGGGCTAGCACAGATACGCAGTATTTT. This codes for CASSGFSGASTDTQYF.

The chain couples TRBV12-5 to TRBJ2-1; 9 bases match TRBD1. Germline-derived CDR1 and CDR2 are LGHNT and FRNRAP. This CDR3 spans 17 amino acids. Trimming at V came to 0 bases and at J to 7 bases, leaving 10 bases not matched to a gene. The CDR3 DNA reads as TGTGCTAGTGGTTTGGTACAGAGCGCTGGGACAGGGAATGAGCAGTTCTTC. Its protein is CASGLVQSAGTGNEQFF.

CDR3 in DNA: TGTGCCAGCAGCCACCGGGACAGGGGCACCTTTAATGAAAAACTGTTTTTT. Translation gives CASSHRDRGTFNEKLFF. The chain has TRBV3-1 (or the pseudogene TRBV3-2) and TRBJ1-4, with 10 bases that match TRBD1. The J segment lost 4 bases and the V segment lost 3 bases, leaving 8 bases of the junction unmatched. CDR1 LGHDT and CDR2 YNNKEL come from the germline V gene (reference sequence). The CDR3 is 17 residues long.

The V gene is TRBV5-4, the J gene TRBJ2-2, with 7 bases matching TRBD1. The J segment lost 7 bases and the V segment lost 7 bases, leaving 13 bases of the junction unmatched. CDR1 is SGHNT and CDR2 is YYREEE in the germline V gene (reference sequence). The CDR3 is 15 residues long. This CDR3 reads CASADLTRGIGELFF. Written as DNA, the CDR3 is TGTGCCAGCGCCGATCTAACCAGGGGGATCGGGGAGCTGTTTTTT.

The chain is built from TRBV5-4 and TRBJ1-1; a possible D gene is TRBD1 (6 bases). CDR1 is SGHNT and CDR2 is YYREEE in the germline V gene (reference sequence). V lost 5 bases and J 0 bases, leaving 14 bases between the germline ends. The CDR3 covers 15 residues. In nucleotides, the CDR3 is TGTGCCAGCAGGAAACAGGGCCCCATGAACACTGAAGCTTTCTTT. Protein: CASRKQGPMNTEAFF.

The chain joins TRBV6-4 to TRBJ1-3; no clear D. V was shortened by 2 bases and J by 4 bases, with 24 bases between the two germline ends. Germline V gene data show CDR1 as MRHNA and CDR2 as SNTAGT. CDR3 size: 19 residues. The DNA of the CDR3 is TGTGCCAGCAGTGACCCCCGACACCTAAACCTTATTCGGGGAAACACCATATATTTT. Its translation is CASSDPRHLNLIRGNTIYF.

The chain has TRBV20-1 and TRBJ2-7; D perhaps matches TRBD2 (6 bases). V lost 6 bases and J 6 bases, leaving 12 bases between the germline ends. Germline CDR1 reads DFQATT; CDR2 reads SNEGSKA (reference sequence). The CDR3 is made up of 11 amino acids. The CDR3 protein is CSARGLFEQYF. DNA of the CDR3: TGCAGTGCCCGGGGGTTGTTCGAGCAGTACTTC.

This chain links TRBV4-1 with TRBJ2-1, with D possibly being TRBD2 (6 bases). V was pared by 1 base and J by 15 bases, with 10 bases between. The V gene's germline CDR1 is MGHRA and CDR2 YSYEKL. There are 11 residues in the CDR3. This CDR3 is CASSQGGEWFF. In DNA, the CDR3 is TGCGCCAGCAGCCAAGGGGGGGAGTGGTTCTTC.

The chain combines TRBV27 with TRBJ2-1; 8 positions agree with TRBD1. Looked up from germline, CDR1 is MNHEY and CDR2 is SMNVEV (reference sequence). CDR3 size: 15 residues. The junction had 11 bases not matched to a gene; V was cut back by 5 bases and J by 8 bases. In DNA form, the CDR3 reads TGTGCCAGCAGTCAGGGACAGGATCTTTGGGATGAGCAGTTCTTC. It is translated as CASSQGQDLWDEQFF.

A single count supports this clone. V usage is TRBV18 and J usage is TRBJ2-5, with D maybe TRBD1 (6 bases). V was trimmed by 3 bases and J by 3 bases, leaving 11 bases between them. The CDR3 contains 14 residues. CDR1 is KGHSH and CDR2 is LQKENI in the germline V gene. Here the CDR3 DNA reads TGTGCCAGCTCACCGTCGACAGGAGAAGAGACCCAGTACTTC. Its translation: CASSPSTGEETQYF.